The present T cell receptor beta chain was sequenced within a study of radiation and T cells in renal cell carcinoma. Study observations and caveats: In blood, top tumor clones expanded by 2 weeks, shrinking by 4.

With regard to this clone: The target antigen is unknown.

Time point reported: blood 4 weeks post-SBRT, at nephrectomy. The treatment here: 15 Gy SBRT to primary tumor, nephrectomy 4 weeks later. Nephrectomy followed 15 Gy stereotactic body radiation by 4 weeks. The patient's renal cell carcinoma had clear cell pathology. The CDR3 contains 16 residues. Per germline, CDR1 SGHVS and CDR2 FNYEAQ. V was pared by 10 bases and J by 4 bases, with 12 bases of the junction left unmatched. Data came from immunoSEQ multiplex PCR; TCRdb stores just in-frame clones and leaves some out. Counted here are about 78,000 clones, roughly nine tenths occurring once; the ten biggest clones make up nearly 6%.

The chain combines TRBV7-6 with TRBJ2-3, with TRBD2 identical over 12 bases. The input for sequencing was blood, taken from a patient whose treatment included radiotherapy and nephrectomy. The origin of this receptor is a woman aged 65 to 85 with renal cell carcinoma. The CDR3: CATQILAGGRADTQYF. CDR3 bases: TGTGCCACCCAAATCCTAGCGGGGGGGCGGGCAGATACGCAGTATTTT.